A single T cell receptor (beta chain) is shown here with its context. Time point indicated: patch test 2, 6 weeks after DPC sensitization. Treatment described: therapeutic diphenylcyclopropenone sensitization with weekly scalp DPC. Unfractionated whole blood yielded the extracted total RNA. Per the original methods: A per-sample median of approximately 100,000 TCRs was observed, with a range of about 20,000 to 690,600. TCRdb called the RACE reads again in MiXCR, with one record for every CDR3 protein. These V and J calls are TCRdb output, not the study's own analysis. The sample lists more than 110,000 distinct CDR3 sequences, approximately 12% seen once, with around 1.4% in the top ten. The CDR3 has 14 residues. Germline V CDR1 and CDR2: MGHDK, SYGVNS. Trimming left V 3 bases short and J 6 bases short, with 9 bases between. This record belongs to a study of human T cells and chemical hapten exposure. Study-level information: The patch tests put 0.01% DPC on the skin of the upper back and were read 6 days later.

Here the sequenced sample was whole blood, taken in connection with sensitization to the hapten diphenylcyclopropenone (DPC). The gene calls are TRBV25-1 and TRBJ1-6, with a tentative D call TRBD1 (6 bases). The clonotype was recovered from a woman aged 45-59 years with alopecia areata. Some clones in this sample may be carry-over from other donors' samples. CDR3 DNA: TGTGCCAGCAGTGAGCAGGGGATTAATTCACCCCTCCACTTT. Protein sequence: CASSEQGINSPLHF.